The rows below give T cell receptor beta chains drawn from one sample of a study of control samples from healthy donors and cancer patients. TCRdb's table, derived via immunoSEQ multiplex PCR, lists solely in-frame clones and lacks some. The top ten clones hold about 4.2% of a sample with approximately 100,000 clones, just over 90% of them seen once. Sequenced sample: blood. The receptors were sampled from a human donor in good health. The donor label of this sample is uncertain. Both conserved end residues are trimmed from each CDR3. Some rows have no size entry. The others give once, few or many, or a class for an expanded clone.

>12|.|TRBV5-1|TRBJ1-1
ASSWSGLNTEAF
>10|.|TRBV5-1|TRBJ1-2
ASSLAGESYT
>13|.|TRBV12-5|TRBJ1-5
ASGLSDREGQPQH
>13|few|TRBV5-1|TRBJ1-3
ASSVTGSNRNTIY
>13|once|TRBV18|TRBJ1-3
ASSPLSGRGNTIY
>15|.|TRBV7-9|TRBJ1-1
ASSPPATDRPNTEAF
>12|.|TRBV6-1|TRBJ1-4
ASSESWTGEKLF
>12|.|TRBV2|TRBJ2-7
ASREGGASGEQY
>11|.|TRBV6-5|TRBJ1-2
ASSLTGGYGYT
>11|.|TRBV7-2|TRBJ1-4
ASSLGAAEKLF
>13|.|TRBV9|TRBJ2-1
ASSPGGGSYNEQF
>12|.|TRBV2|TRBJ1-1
ASSEMRGNTEAF
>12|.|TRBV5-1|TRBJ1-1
ASSVQTGGTEAF
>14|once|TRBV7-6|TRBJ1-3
ASSQHTGGSGNTIY
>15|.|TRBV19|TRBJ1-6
ASSIGQTSAYNSPLH
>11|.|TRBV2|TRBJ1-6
ASSEQGFAPLH
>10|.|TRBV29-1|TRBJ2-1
SVEGDYNEQF
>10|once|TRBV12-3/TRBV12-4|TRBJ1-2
AGSRGGGGYT
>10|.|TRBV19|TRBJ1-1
ASSIRNTEAF
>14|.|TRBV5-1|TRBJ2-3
ASSLGLATSTDTQY
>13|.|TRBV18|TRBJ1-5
ASSSGHSLGLPQH
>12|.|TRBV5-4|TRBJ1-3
ASSSGGSGNTIY
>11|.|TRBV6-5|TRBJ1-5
ATATVSNQPQH
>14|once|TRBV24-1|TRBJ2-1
ATSVGRISSYNEQF
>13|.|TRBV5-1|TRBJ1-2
ASSLGTGKDYGYT
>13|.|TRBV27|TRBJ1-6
ASRPVGVADSPLH
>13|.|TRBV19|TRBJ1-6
ASSMWTGGNSPLH
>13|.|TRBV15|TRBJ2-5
ATSRDPQAQETQY
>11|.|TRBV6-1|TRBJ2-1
ASSEDIHNEQF
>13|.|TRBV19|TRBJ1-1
ASRRSGTGDTEAF
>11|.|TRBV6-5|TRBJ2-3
ASIALNRDTQY
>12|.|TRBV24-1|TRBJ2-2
ATMRGQGTGELF
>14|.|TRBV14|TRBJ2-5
ASSQIKFRGTETQY
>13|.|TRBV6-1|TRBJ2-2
ASSEGSLNTGELF
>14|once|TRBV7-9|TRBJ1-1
ASSPPSSGVNTEAF
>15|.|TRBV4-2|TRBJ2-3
ASSQGGTGGPTDTQY
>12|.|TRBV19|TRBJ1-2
ASSITKGNYGYT
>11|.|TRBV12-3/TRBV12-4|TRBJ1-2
ASSPTMTNGYT
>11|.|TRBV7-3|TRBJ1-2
ASSRLGLQGYT
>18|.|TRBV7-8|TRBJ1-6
ASRWGVDFRPPFDNSPLH
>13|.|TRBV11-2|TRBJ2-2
ASSLGAATTGELF
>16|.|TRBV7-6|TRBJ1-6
ASSGGKDGSSYNSPLH
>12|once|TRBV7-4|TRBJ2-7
ASQYHKGPNEQY
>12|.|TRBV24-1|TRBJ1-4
ATSDTGSGEKLF
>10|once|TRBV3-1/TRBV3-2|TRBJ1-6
ASSRTGEALH
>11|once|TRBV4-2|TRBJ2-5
ASSRGTEETQY
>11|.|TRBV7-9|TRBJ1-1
ASSMTGDTEAF
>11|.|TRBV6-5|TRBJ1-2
ASSKGQGHGYT
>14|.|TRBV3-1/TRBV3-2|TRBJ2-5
ASRNKGGGLWETQY
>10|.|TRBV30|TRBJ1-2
AWTHFPGGYT
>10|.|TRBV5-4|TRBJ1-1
ASSLGGPEAF
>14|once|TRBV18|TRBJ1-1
ASSPSTSGANTEAF
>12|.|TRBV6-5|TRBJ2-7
ASSGTGTDYEQY
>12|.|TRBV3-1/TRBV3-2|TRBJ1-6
ASSPRGRDSPLH
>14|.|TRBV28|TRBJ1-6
ASSQFPPDRISPLH
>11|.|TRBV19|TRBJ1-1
ASSIVWDTEAF
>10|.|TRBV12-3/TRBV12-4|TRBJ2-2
ASSQGAGELF